This note documents a single TCR beta chain sequence. This record comes from a study of radiation and T cells in renal cell carcinoma. Time point meaning: blood 4 weeks post-SBRT, at nephrectomy. As to treatment: 15 Gy SBRT to primary tumor, nephrectomy 4 weeks later. V lost 0 bases and J lost 5, with 10 bases in between. Germline V gene sequence: CDR1 LGHNA, CDR2 YSLEER. This CDR3 has 15 residues. The method was immunoSEQ multiplex PCR; TCRdb's version includes in-frame clones alone and lacks a portion of them. The sample shows about 140,000 clones, less than 90% of them seen only once. The sequencing here drew on blood, taken from a patient whose treatment included radiotherapy and nephrectomy. The sequence came from a woman aged 45-65 years with renal cell carcinoma. The V call is TRBV4-3, the J call TRBJ1-4, with a tentative D call TRBD1 (5 bases). CDR3 loop: CASSQDGGENEKLFF. CDR3 DNA sequence: TGCGCCAGCAGCCAAGATGGGGGAGAGAATGAAAAACTGTTTTTT.